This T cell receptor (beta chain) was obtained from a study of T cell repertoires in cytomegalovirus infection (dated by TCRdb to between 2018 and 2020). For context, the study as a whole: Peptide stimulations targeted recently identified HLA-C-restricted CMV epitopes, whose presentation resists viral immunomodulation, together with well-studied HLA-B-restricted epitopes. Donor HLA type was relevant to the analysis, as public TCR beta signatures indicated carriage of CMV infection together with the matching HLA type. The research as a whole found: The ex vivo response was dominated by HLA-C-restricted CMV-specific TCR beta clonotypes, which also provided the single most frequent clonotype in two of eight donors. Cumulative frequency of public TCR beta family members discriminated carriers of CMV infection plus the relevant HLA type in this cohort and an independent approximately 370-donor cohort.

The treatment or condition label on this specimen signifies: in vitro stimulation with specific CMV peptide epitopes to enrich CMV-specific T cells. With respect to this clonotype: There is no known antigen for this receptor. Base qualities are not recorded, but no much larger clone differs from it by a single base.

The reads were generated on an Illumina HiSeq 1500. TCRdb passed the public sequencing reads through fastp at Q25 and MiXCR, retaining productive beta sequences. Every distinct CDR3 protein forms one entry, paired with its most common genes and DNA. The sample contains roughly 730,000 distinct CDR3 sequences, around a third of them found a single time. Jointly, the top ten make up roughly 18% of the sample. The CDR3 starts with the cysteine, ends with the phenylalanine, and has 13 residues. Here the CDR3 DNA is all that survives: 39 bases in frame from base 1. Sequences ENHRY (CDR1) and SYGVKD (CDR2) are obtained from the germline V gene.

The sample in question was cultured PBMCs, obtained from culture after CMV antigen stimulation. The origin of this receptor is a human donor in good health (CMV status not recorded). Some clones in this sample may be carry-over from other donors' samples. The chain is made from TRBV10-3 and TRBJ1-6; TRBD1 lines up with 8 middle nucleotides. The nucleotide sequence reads TGTGCTACCGGGACAGGTGAGGGTTCACCCCTCCACTTT. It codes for CATGTGEGSPLHF.